This T cell receptor (beta chain) is from a study of T cells and Merkel cell carcinoma outcomes. Sequencing used immunoSEQ multiplex PCR; TCRdb keeps in-frame clones, though not all of them. The table lists around 2,000 clones, 89% of them singletons. Concerning this clone: Its target is not known.

V was cut by 0 bases and J by 4 bases, with 9 bases left in between. The CDR3 runs to 14 residues. From germline, CDR1 is MNHNS and CDR2 SASEGT. The study's findings and limits: Reportedly, T-cell repertoire with density predicts Merkel cell carcinoma outcomes.

The genes are TRBV6-1 and TRBJ2-5; D ambiguous. Sequenced: tumor tissue from Merkel cell carcinoma. The TCR sequence derives from a human donor with Merkel cell carcinoma. Here the CDR3 DNA reads TGTGCCAGCAGTGAAGCGGTAGGGCGAGAGACCCAGTACTTC. Protein sequence: CASSEAVGRETQYF.